This TCR beta chain was sequenced during a study of OX40 agonist ivuxolimab in advanced cancers. As for the study more broadly: Ivuxolimab was a fully human IgG2 agonistic monoclonal antibody targeting the costimulatory receptor OX40 (CD134). The paper covers the monotherapy dose-escalation part of the phase I ivuxolimab trial, which included N of about 50 patients. Partial responses occurred in three dose-escalation patients, of whom one had hepatocellular carcinoma and two had cutaneous melanoma. Among the roughly 50 dose-escalation patients, roughly 20 had hepatocellular carcinoma, roughly 15 melanoma, 9 renal cell carcinoma and 9 head and neck cancer. In the dose-escalation cohort, 65% to 90% of patients were male, and the mean age was approximately 60 years, with a range of about 23 to 90. Intravenous ivuxolimab was administered to patients every 2 weeks at six dose levels: 0.01, 0.1, 0.3, 1.5, 3 and 10 mg/kg. The point of sequencing TCRbeta in the periphery was to test whether ivuxolimab changed TCR sequence diversity and drove clonal T-cell expansion. Patients were allowed to have had prior anti-PD-1, anti-PD-L1 or anti-CTLA-4 therapy, and roughly 40% of the dose-escalation patients had previously received checkpoint inhibitors.

Regarding this clone: Its antigen remains undetermined. No per-base quality is available; no much larger clone lies one base away.

Here is what the overall study found, with its caveats: At doses of 0.1 to 3.0 mg/kg, clonal expansion of both CD4+ and CD8+ T cells in blood was seen between baseline and week 6. Partial responders in the 0.1-3.0 mg/kg groups had among the lowest normalized peripheral clonal expansion, especially among CD8+ T cells. Low levels of normalized T-cell clonal expansion were also seen in some nonresponding patients. Antigen specificity was not determined for the clonally expanded peripheral T cells. After ivuxolimab, CD8+ T cells had more expanded clones than CD4+ T cells on average.

For sequencing of the TCRbeta CDR3 region, genomic DNA was extracted from the sorted cells. TCRbeta CDR3 regions were sequenced using the immunoSEQ Assay. Sourced from immuneACCESS, this table was stored by TCRdb with only in-frame sequences that have V and J called. A share of the clones is absent; for the studies checked, an unresolved V gene accounts for under half, and the remainder has no known explanation. This sample lists over 50,000 clones; about 80% were detected once. The ten most abundant clones make up 0.7% of the sample. The trial excluded patients who had a history of autoimmune disease or who were on systemic immunosuppression. Peripheral blood for TCR sequencing was collected from all dose cohorts at baseline, on cycle 4 day 1, and on cycle 7 day 1. The samples were taken from a phase I, first-in-human, multicenter, open-label dose-escalation trial of ivuxolimab. Adults with locally advanced or metastatic melanoma, renal cell carcinoma, hepatocellular carcinoma or head and neck squamous cell carcinoma were enrolled in the trial. Before TCR sequencing, CD4+ T cells and CD8+ T cells were sorted from peripheral blood as separate populations.

A distance of 11 bases separates the germline ends of V and J, which lose 9 bases and 2 bases respectively. In the germline V gene, CDR1 corresponds to LGHNT and CDR2 to FRNRAP. From the cysteine through the phenylalanine, the CDR3 covers 13 amino acids. The read is trimmed to its CDR3 DNA, 39 bases read in frame from base 1. This receptor was taken from an adult with an advanced solid tumor such as melanoma, head and neck, liver or kidney cancer. The material sequenced was CD4+ or CD8+ T cells sorted from blood, taken in a trial of the OX40 agonist ivuxolimab. The sequence joins TRBV12-5 to TRBJ2-1; the D segment could be TRBD1, given 6 matching bases. The CDR3 region reads CASTGYAYNEQFF. The nucleotides read TGTGCTAGCACAGGGTATGCCTACAATGAGCAGTTCTTC.